A single sample is the source of the 20 T cell receptor beta chains below, sequenced in a study of beta chain features in type 1 diabetes. The study reverse transcribed the entire isolated RNA, so it sequenced expressed TCRB transcripts. Generated by immunoSEQ multiplex PCR, the TCRdb table keeps only in-frame clones and is missing some. This table has about 240,000 clones, 25% to 30% appearing once. Sequencing input: central memory CD4+ T cells from blood. These receptors all come from a man aged 25-45 years in good health.

This clone has a handful of counts. The chain links TRBV7-7 to TRBJ2-2, with D possibly matching TRBD2 (5 bases). The germline V gene has CDR1 SSHAT and CDR2 FNYEAQ (reference sequence). This CDR3 spans 13 amino acids. V was pared by 1 base and J by 6 bases, with 6 bases between. Here the CDR3 reads CASSLERPGELFF. The CDR3 DNA reads as TGTGCCAGCAGCTTAGAGCGGCCCGGGGAGCTGTTTTTT.

There are a few counts of this clone. The rearrangement uses TRBV7-2 and TRBJ2-5; D may correspond to TRBD1 or TRBD2 (5 bases each). CDR1 is SGHTA and CDR2 is FQGNSA in the germline V gene. This CDR3 comprises 13 residues. Trimming pared 4 bases from V and 4 bases from J, leaving 10 bases between. Here the CDR3 reads CASSSRGGETQYF. CDR3 nucleotide sequence: TGTGCCAGCAGCTCGAGGGGCGGAGAGACCCAGTACTTC.

The chain has TRBV30 and TRBJ2-2, with D uncertain. With 4 bases removed from V and 6 bases from J, the gap between germline ends came to 15 bases. Germline V gene lookup returns CDR1 GTSNPN and CDR2 SVGIG (reference sequence). The CDR3 consists of 14 residues. The CDR3 DNA is TGTGCCTGGAATAGAGATATAGCCGCCGGGGAGCTGTTTTTT. Translating it yields CAWNRDIAAGELFF.

The rearrangement links TRBV11-2 to TRBJ2-4, with unresolved D. The V gene lost 0 bases and the J gene lost 7 bases, with 10 bases spanning the gap. Germline lookup yields CDR1 SGHAT and CDR2 FQNNGV. This CDR3 has 14 residues. The CDR3 coding sequence is TGTGCCAGCAGCTTAGACCCTGCTAACAACATTCAGTACTTC. Translation: CASSLDPANNIQYF. Looking up the rest from reference TRBV11-2 and TRBJ2-4 gives the full variable domain: EAGVAQSPRYKIIEKRQSVAFWCNPISGHATLYWYQQILGQGPKLLIQFQNNGVVDDSQLPKDRFSAERLKGVDSTLKIQPAKLEDSAVYLCASSLDPANNIQYFGAGTRLSVL.

This chain joins TRBV7-9 and TRBJ2-2, with a tentative D call TRBD1 (5 bases). The CDR3 consists of 13 residues. The V and J ends lost 6 bases and 1 base respectively, with 6 bases between them. CDR1 and CDR2 (germline): SEHNR, FQNEAQ (reference sequence). CDR3 protein: CASSQGNTGELFF. The CDR3 coding sequence is TGTGCCAGCAGTCAGGGGAACACCGGGGAGCTGTTTTTT.

The J gene is TRBJ2-5, the V gene TRBV5-1, with 8 bases fitting TRBD2. The CDR3 is 13 amino acids. The V segment lost 7 bases and the J segment 5 bases; nucleotides outside the gene matches: 7. Germline lookup yields CDR1 SGHRS and CDR2 YFSETQ. The CDR3 sequence is CASGLAGGETQYF. CDR3 in DNA: TGCGCCAGCGGCCTAGCGGGTGGGGAGACCCAGTACTTC.

The V call is TRBV4-3, the J call TRBJ2-1, with D possibly TRBD1 on 6 matching bases. The CDR3 runs to 17 residues. In germline, CDR1 is LGHNA, CDR2 YSLEER. V gave up 3 bases and J gave up 2 bases, with 17 bases separating them. CDR3 protein: CASSHVLNRVAYNEQFF. The CDR3 DNA follows: TGCGCCAGCAGCCACGTACTTAACAGGGTAGCCTACAATGAGCAGTTCTTC.

This clone was picked up many times. The chain recombines TRBV30 with TRBJ1-2, with a possible D match to TRBD1 (5 bases). Per germline, CDR1 GTSNPN and CDR2 SVGIG (reference sequence). The CDR3 has 14 amino acids. V shed 4 bases and J shed 0 bases, with 12 bases lying between them. The DNA of the CDR3 is TGTGCCTGGAACCATGGGGGACCTAACTATGGCTACACCTTC. As protein: CAWNHGGPNYGYTF.

This clone was observed many times. This CDR3 is also generated by other DNA sequences in the sample. The chain couples TRBV4-3 to TRBJ2-2; 8 positions match TRBD2. CDR1 and CDR2 (germline): LGHNA, YSLEER. V gave up 0 bases and J gave up 5 bases; unmatched junction bases: 8. CDR3 length: 17 residues. The CDR3 DNA reads TGCGCCAGCAGCCAAGAGATGTTAGCGGGAAGAACCGGGGAGCTGTTTTTT. Its translation is CASSQEMLAGRTGELFF.

V usage is TRBV9 and J usage is TRBJ2-5; D perhaps matches TRBD1 (6 bases). The DNA matches TRBJ2-7 better at its end, which makes the J call doubtful. CDR3 length: 16 residues. Germline CDR1 reads SGDLS; CDR2 reads YYNGEE. This chain's CDR3 is CASSPAGVGTSYEQYF. DNA for the CDR3: TGTGCCAGCAGCCCAGCAGGGGTTGGAACCTCCTACGAGCAGTACTTC.

Here the CDR3 reads CASSLHRRGEQYF. CDR3 sequence (DNA): TGTGCCAGCAGCTTACATCGACGGGGCGAGCAGTACTTC. The chain uses TRBV7-2 and TRBJ2-7; the D gene is possibly TRBD2 (5 bases). V was trimmed by 2 bases and J by 6 bases, leaving 11 bases between them. CDR1 and CDR2 from the germline V gene are SGHTA and FQGNSA. The CDR3 runs 13 residues.

This clone occurred a few times. The chain carries TRBV6-5 and TRBJ2-7; D possibly matches TRBD1 or TRBD2 (5 bases each). V lost 4 bases and J lost 6, with 16 bases in between. CDR1 is MNHEY and CDR2 is SVGAGI in the germline V gene. This CDR3 is 14 amino acids long. The CDR3 is CASSLDLSGGEQYF. The CDR3 region has the DNA TGTGCCAGCAGTTTAGACCTTTCTGGGGGCGAGCAGTACTTC.

V and J are TRBV15 and TRBJ1-5; TRBD1 matches 7 bases. The trim removed 8 bases at V and 2 bases at J, leaving 0 bases unmatched. CDR1 LNHNV and CDR2 YYDKDF come from the germline V gene (reference sequence). The CDR3 is 12 residues long. The DNA of the CDR3 is TGTGCCACCGGGACAGGCAATCAGCCCCAGCATTTT. This gives the protein CATGTGNQPQHF. The complete variable domain, with remaining parts taken from reference TRBV15 and TRBJ1-5, reads DAMVIQNPRYQVTQFGKPVTLSCSQTLNHNVMYWYQQKSSQAPKLLFHYYDKDFNNEADTPDNFQSRRPNTSFCFLDIRSPGLGDTAMYLCATGTGNQPQHFGDGTRLSIL.

CDR3 sequence reads: CACSDRNTIYF. The CDR3 nucleotides read TGTGCCTGTTCGGACAGAAACACCATATATTTT. The V call is TRBV30, the J call TRBJ1-3, with D possibly matching TRBD1 (5 bases). The length of the CDR3 is 11 residues. Germline lookup yields CDR1 GTSNPN and CDR2 SVGIG (reference sequence). V was clipped by 6 bases and J by 5 bases, with 8 bases between them.

J is TRBJ2-1 and V is TRBV7-2, with 10 bases aligning to TRBD2. J lost 7 bases, V lost 3 bases, and 6 bases had no gene match. The germline V gene has CDR1 SGHTA and CDR2 FQGNSA. CDR3 size: 15 residues. Here the CDR3 reads CASSLQRGGKNEQFF. The CDR3 DNA sequence: TGTGCCAGCAGCTTGCAGCGGGGGGGCAAGAATGAGCAGTTCTTC.

The chain employs TRBV28 and TRBJ2-1; weak D call: TRBD2 (6 bases). CDR1 is MDHEN and CDR2 is SYDVKM in the germline V gene. The CDR3 consists of 14 residues. Trimming cost V 4 bases and J 4 bases, with 11 bases left between them. This CDR3 is CASSYVGGYNEQFF. The CDR3 DNA is TGTGCCAGCAGTTACGTCGGGGGATACAATGAGCAGTTCTTC. Together with reference TRBV28 and TRBJ2-1, the CDR3 gives the full variable domain: DVKVTQSSRYLVKRTGEKVFLECVQDMDHENMFWYRQDPGLGLRLIYFSYDVKMKEKGDIPEGYSVSREKKERFSLILESASTNQTSMYLCASSYVGGYNEQFFGPGTRLTVL.

This clone has only a few counts. The rearrangement uses TRBV25-1 and TRBJ2-7; 7 nucleotides line up with TRBD1. Germline loops: CDR1 MGHDK, CDR2 SYGVNS. Germline trimming cut 6 bases from V and 3 bases from J; bases unmatched to any gene: 2. The CDR3 contains 12 residues. The CDR3 spells CASRQGDYEQYF. CDR3 nucleotide sequence: TGTGCCAGCAGGCAGGGGGACTACGAGCAGTACTTC.

The J gene is TRBJ2-5, the V gene TRBV6-6, with TRBD1 as a possible D gene (5 bases). Germline V CDR1 and CDR2: MNHNY, SVGAGI (reference sequence). The CDR3 totals 14 residues. V was trimmed by 7 bases and J by 4 bases, leaving 16 bases between them. This CDR3 reads CASMSQGKRETQYF. Written as DNA, the CDR3 is TGTGCCAGCATGTCCCAGGGAAAGCGAGAGACCCAGTACTTC.

This sequence joins TRBV10-3 and TRBJ2-5, with D possibly being TRBD2 (6 bases). CDR3 length: 13 amino acids. Trimming removed 5 bases from V and 2 bases from J, with 9 bases in between. Germline CDR1 reads ENHRY; CDR2 reads SYGVKD. In nucleotides, the CDR3 is TGTGCCATCAGTTGGAGGGAGCAAGAGACCCAGTACTTC. The encoded protein is CAISWREQETQYF.

The chain has TRBV4-1 and TRBJ2-7, with 8 bases that match TRBD2. The CDR3 consists of 16 residues. Unmatched junction bases numbered 4, after V lost 0 bases and J lost 0 bases. Germline loops: CDR1 MGHRA, CDR2 YSYEKL. CDR3 loop: CASSQDYGTSSYEQYF. In DNA, the CDR3 is TGCGCCAGCAGCCAAGATTATGGGACTAGCTCCTACGAGCAGTACTTC.